Below are 30 T cell receptor beta chains sequenced from a single sample in a study of regulatory T cells in long-lasting Graves disease. Building of the TCR beta libraries involved iRepertoire HTBI primers and Arm-PCR of CDR3 regions. TCRdb processed the multiplex PCR reads anew with MiXCR; each CDR3 protein has one entry. This sample yields a few hundred thousand distinct CDR3 sequences, of which under 25% are seen a single time; over 11% belongs to the top ten. The time point was: persistent/refractory GD, antithyroid drugs over 5 years with positive TRAb. Researchers made the TCR library from RNA that was extracted from PBMCs. Sequenced material: peripheral blood mononuclear cells (PBMCs), taken when the disease was refractory, from a patient treated with antithyroid drugs. All receptors come from a female donor with Graves disease.

The J gene is TRBJ2-5, the V gene TRBV6-1, with TRBD1 as a possible D gene (5 bases). V lost 6 bases and J 3 bases, leaving 17 bases between the germline ends. In germline, CDR1 is MNHNS, CDR2 SASEGT. The CDR3 contains 15 residues. This CDR3 reads CASRPDLGAEETQYF. The CDR3 region has the DNA TGTGCCAGCAGGCCGGATCTAGGGGCCGAAGAGACCCAGTACTTC.

This clonotype has only one observation. This chain uses TRBV20-1 with TRBJ2-6; 7 nucleotides match TRBD1. The germline gives CDR1 DFQATT, CDR2 SNEGSKA (reference sequence). The CDR3 covers 18 residues. V was clipped by 1 base and J by 0 bases; unmatched bases: 9. The CDR3 here is CSARASGQFLSGANVLTF. The CDR3 coding sequence is TGCAGTGCTAGAGCCTCGGGACAGTTCCTCTCTGGGGCCAACGTCCTGACTTTC.

This rearrangement joins TRBV20-1 to TRBJ2-3; no clear D gene. Germline CDR1 DFQATT, CDR2 SNEGSKA (reference sequence). Trimming took off 8 bases at V and 2 bases at J, with 11 bases between the two ends. The CDR3 totals 12 residues. The CDR3 nucleotides are TGCAGTACTTCACTCATCACAGATACGCAGTATTTT. Amino acid sequence: CSTSLITDTQYF.

This clonotype has a count of ten or more. The chain has TRBV28 and TRBJ1-6; TRBD1 might be the D (5 bases). Germline V gene sequence: CDR1 MDHEN, CDR2 SYDVKM. V was trimmed by 9 bases and J by 6 bases, leaving 18 bases between them. The CDR3 runs to 15 residues. The CDR3, as DNA: TGTGCCAGTAAAACCCCGGGACCGAGTAATTCACCCCTCCACTTT. It translates to CASKTPGPSNSPLHF.

V gene TRBV19 combines with J gene TRBJ1-6, with 7 bases that match TRBD1. The CDR3 sequence is 14 residues long. With 6 bases clipped from V and 5 bases from J, the junction kept 4 bases outside the gene matches. Germline CDR1 LNHDA, CDR2 SQIVND (reference sequence). The CDR3 is CASRTGTDNSPLHF. CDR3 nucleotides: TGTGCCAGTAGAACCGGGACAGATAATTCACCCCTCCACTTT.

A remark on this clonotype: One base away lies a much larger clone, so this may be a sequencing read error. This chain connects TRBV11-2 to TRBJ2-7, with 7 bases that match TRBD1. Trimming at V came to 5 bases and at J to 4 bases, leaving 8 bases not matched to a gene. In germline, CDR1 is SGHAT, CDR2 FQNNGV. The length of the CDR3 is 14 residues. CDR3: CASSLQGSDYEQYF. The CDR3 nucleotides read TGTGCCAGCAGCCTACAGGGGTCGGATTACGAGCAGTACTTC.

The rearrangement uses TRBV6-1 and TRBJ1-5, with D possibly being TRBD1 (5 bases). CDR3 size: 17 residues. Germline V gives CDR1 MNHNS, CDR2 SASEGT. The germline V and J ends were trimmed by 5 bases and 1 base, with 18 bases remaining between them. CDR3 bases: TGTGCCAGCAGTCCTACCGCGGTGGGGCTGAGCAATCAGCCCCAGCATTTT. Its protein product is CASSPTAVGLSNQPQHF.

This chain uses TRBV10-3 with TRBJ1-2; TRBD1 matches 7 bases. CDR1 and CDR2 from the germline V gene are ENHRY and SYGVKD. With 5 bases clipped from V and 8 bases from J, the junction kept 11 bases outside the gene matches. CDR3 length equals 14 residues. Here the CDR3 reads CAISLDREGVGYTF. CDR3 DNA sequence: TGTGCCATCAGTTTAGACAGGGAAGGGGTCGGCTACACCTTC.

CDR3 sequence reads: CASSQGFPQHF. The DNA for the CDR3 is TGTGCCAGCAGCCAGGGATTTCCCCAGCATTTT. The V gene is TRBV6-1, the J gene TRBJ1-5; possibly TRBD1 for D (5 bases). The CDR3 has 11 amino acids. Trimming pared 6 bases from V and 10 bases from J, leaving 10 bases between. Germline V CDR1 and CDR2: MNHNS, SASEGT.

The J gene is TRBJ2-6, the V gene TRBV7-2, with D unclear. V lost 2 bases and J lost 2, with 7 bases in between. Germline CDR1 is SGHTA and CDR2 is FQGNSA. This CDR3 has 15 residues. The CDR3 loop reads CASSLIQPGANVLTF. The CDR3 nucleotides are TGTGCCAGCAGCTTAATACAGCCTGGGGCCAACGTCCTGACTTTC.

This clonotype has at least ten counts. At one end, the junction sequence differs from germline, possibly due to a read error. This chain joins TRBV5-1 and TRBJ1-6, with TRBD1 identical over 7 bases. The CDR3 extends over 14 amino acids. The germline V gene has CDR1 SGHRS and CDR2 YFSETQ. The CDR3 sequence is CASSLGGGDSPLHF. CDR3 DNA: TGTGCCAGCAGCCTAGGAGGGGGCGATTCACCCCTCCACTTT. The entire variable domain, with the rest obtained from reference TRBV5-1 and TRBJ1-6, is as follows: KAGVTQTPRYLIKTRGQQVTLSCSPISGHRSVSWYQQTPGQGLQFLFEYFSETQRNKGNFPGRFSGRQFSNSRSEMNVSTLELGDSALYLCASSLGGGDSPLHFGNGTRLTVT.

The chain couples TRBV28 to TRBJ2-3, with D tentatively TRBD2 (6 bases). CDR3 length equals 14 residues. The V gene lost 11 bases and the J gene lost 3 bases, with 18 bases spanning the gap. The germline CDR1 and CDR2 sequences are MDHEN and SYDVKM. The CDR3 DNA reads as TGTGCCTCTCTCAGCAGCGGGCGAACAGATACGCAGTATTTT. Translated: CASLSSGRTDTQYF.

This clonotype was detected many times. This sequence joins TRBV28 and TRBJ2-5; TRBD1 matches 7 bases. Germline lookup yields CDR1 MDHEN and CDR2 SYDVKM. The CDR3 is 16 residues long. Trimming took 1 base from V and 1 from J; bases not matched to a gene: 6. The CDR3 DNA reads TGTGCCAGCAGTTTATCTGGCAGGGGGTTCCAAGAGACCCAGTACTTC. As protein: CASSLSGRGFQETQYF.

As to this clonotype: A much larger clone differs by one base, so this may be a read error. The chain links TRBV10-3 to TRBJ2-4; 7 positions agree with TRBD1. CDR3 length equals 15 residues. Germline lookup yields CDR1 ENHRY and CDR2 SYGVKD. V shed 6 bases and J 1 base; nucleotides not matched to a gene: 6. The CDR3 sequence: CAIRGTVTAKNIQYF. CDR3 sequence (DNA): TGTGCCATCAGAGGGACAGTGACGGCCAAAAACATTCAGTACTTC.

V usage is TRBV20-1 and J usage is TRBJ2-6; D not certain. From germline, CDR1 is DFQATT and CDR2 SNEGSKA (reference sequence). Deletions cut 2 bases from V and 0 bases from J, with 11 bases between. The length of the CDR3 is 16 residues. The CDR3 reads CSARLPHPSGANVLTF. The CDR3 DNA follows: TGCAGTGCTAGATTGCCCCATCCCTCTGGGGCCAACGTCCTGACTTTC.

The chain is built from TRBV3-1 and TRBJ2-3; weak D call: TRBD2 (5 bases). CDR1 is LGHDT and CDR2 is YNNKEL in the germline V gene (reference sequence). V was pared by 8 bases and J by 2 bases, with 14 bases between. The CDR3 covers 14 residues. The chain's CDR3 is CASQREKDTDTQYF. The CDR3 DNA is TGTGCCAGCCAAAGGGAGAAGGACACAGATACGCAGTATTTT.

Many counts were recorded for this clonotype. The V call is TRBV7-9, the J call TRBJ1-1; possible D gene TRBD1, 6 bases. The CDR3 contains 15 residues. The germline V gene encodes CDR1 SEHNR and CDR2 FQNEAQ (reference sequence). The ends were cut back, 3 bases at V and 1 base at J, with 12 bases in the middle. CDR3 region: CASSLRQDSNTEAFF. Written as DNA, the CDR3 is TGTGCCAGCAGCTTGAGACAGGACTCGAACACTGAAGCTTTCTTT.

This clonotype was counted many times. V is TRBV10-3 and J is TRBJ2-1, with 9 positions matching TRBD2. This CDR3 region has 14 residues. V gave up 11 bases and J gave up 5 bases; unmatched junction bases: 10. CDR1 and CDR2 from the germline V gene are ENHRY and SYGVKD. As DNA, the CDR3 is TGTGCCTCGCAAAGGGGGACTAGCAACAATGAGCAGTTCTTC. Its translation: CASQRGTSNNEQFF.

This clonotype was detected only a few times. V is TRBV5-5 and J is TRBJ2-5, with TRBD1 matching 10 bases. The germline V gene has CDR1 SGHKS and CDR2 YYEKEE (reference sequence). Losses at the gene ends were 4 bases for V and 4 bases for J; bases not matched to a gene: 7. The length of the CDR3 is 15 residues. This CDR3 is CASSDPGQGLETQYF. The CDR3 nucleotides read TGTGCCAGCAGCGACCCGGGACAGGGGCTAGAGACCCAGTACTTC.

This clonotype was counted ten times or more. This chain joins TRBV2 and TRBJ2-7; D unclear. CDR3 length: 14 residues. V shed 5 bases and J shed 1 base, with 12 bases lying between them. Germline V CDR1 and CDR2: SNHLY, FYNNEI. The CDR3, as DNA: TGTGCCAGCAGTAAGACAACGCGGTCCTACGAGCAGTACTTC. Translation: CASSKTTRSYEQYF.

In this sample, this clonotype turned up many times. The chain joins TRBV2 to TRBJ1-1; a possible D gene is TRBD1 (5 bases). The ends were cut back, 10 bases at V and 1 base at J, with 13 bases in the middle. This CDR3 spans 13 amino acids. Germline V gives CDR1 SNHLY, CDR2 FYNNEI. CDR3 bases: TGTGCCACCCAGGGCCAAGGGAACACTGAAGCTTTCTTT. Amino acids: CATQGQGNTEAFF.

This clonotype was seen a handful of times. The rearrangement links TRBV2 to TRBJ2-1; TRBD2 aligns across 16 bases. The germline V gene encodes CDR1 SNHLY and CDR2 FYNNEI. With V trimmed by 6 bases and J by 10 bases, 6 bases remained unmatched. There are 15 residues in the CDR3. DNA of the CDR3: TGTGCCAGCAGCGGCCCGGGACTAGCGGGAGGGGAGCAGTTCTTC. This sequence encodes CASSGPGLAGGEQFF.

This clonotype was seen a few times. The chain joins TRBV6-1 to TRBJ1-2; no definite D call. Germline loops: CDR1 MNHNS, CDR2 SASEGT. The CDR3 runs to 12 residues. Trimming took 7 bases from V and 6 from J, leaving 12 bases between them. This chain's CDR3 is CASTVTDHGYTF. In DNA, the CDR3 is TGTGCCAGCACCGTAACCGATCATGGCTACACCTTC.

This clonotype was detected many times. This chain joins TRBV20-1 and TRBJ2-5, with 11 bases matching TRBD2. Trimming at V came to 5 bases and at J to 5 bases, leaving 10 bases not matched to a gene. Germline lookup yields CDR1 DFQATT and CDR2 SNEGSKA (reference sequence). The CDR3 runs 15 residues. The CDR3 sequence: CSAAESRTSGETQYF. Here the CDR3 DNA reads TGCAGTGCTGCCGAGAGCAGGACTAGCGGGGAGACCCAGTACTTC.

The chain couples TRBV2 to TRBJ2-6; TRBD2 matches 10 bases. The CDR3 is 16 residues long. Germline V lookup: CDR1 SNHLY, CDR2 FYNNEI. The J segment lost 1 base and the V segment lost 6 bases, leaving 3 bases of the junction unmatched. The CDR3 DNA is TGTGCCAGCAGGCCTAGCGGGAGTTCTGGGGCCAACGTCCTGACTTTC. It specifies CASRPSGSSGANVLTF.

This clonotype was recorded at least ten times. The gene calls are TRBV11-3 and TRBJ2-1; possibly TRBD1 for D (6 bases). The CDR3 totals 12 residues. Per the germline V gene, CDR1 is SGHNT and CDR2 is YENEEA. The germline V and J ends were trimmed by 5 bases and 11 bases, with 13 bases remaining between them. The CDR3, as DNA: TGTGCCAGCAGCCCCGAGGGGGAACAGCAGTTCTTC. It specifies CASSPEGEQQFF.

Notes on this clonotype: A read error may be the cause here, since a much bigger clone is one base away. The conserved closing phenylalanine or tryptophan is absent in this CDR3, likely reflecting a read error. Because the CDR3's place on the DNA is in doubt, the DNA is left out and the CDR3 is given as listed by TCRdb. The chain combines TRBV2 with TRBJ2-7; TRBD2, as called in the table, went unchecked against the DNA. Germline V gives CDR1 SNHLY, CDR2 FYNNEI. The CDR3 comprises 12 residues, both ends counted. The CDR3 loop reads CASSGQLGPHGL.

A few counts support this clonotype. The chain links TRBV27 to TRBJ2-2; no clear D. Deletions cut 4 bases from V and 9 bases from J, with 12 bases between. There are 13 residues in the CDR3. Germline V lookup: CDR1 MNHEY, CDR2 SMNVEV (reference sequence). In nucleotides, the CDR3 is TGTGCCAGCAGTTACATGAGTGGGCGGGAGCTGTTTTTT. It translates to CASSYMSGRELFF.

This clonotype was recorded at least ten times. The V and J genes are TRBV10-3 and TRBJ2-5; D is unresolved. Germline CDR1 reads ENHRY; CDR2 reads SYGVKD. The germline V and J ends were trimmed by 2 bases and 2 bases, with 12 bases remaining between them. The CDR3 consists of 15 residues. The CDR3: CAISEVLGSQETQYF. The DNA for the CDR3 is TGTGCCATCAGTGAGGTTCTGGGATCGCAAGAGACCCAGTACTTC.

This clonotype was seen a few times. J is TRBJ2-2 and V is TRBV6-5; the D is unclear. Germline CDR1 reads MNHEY; CDR2 reads SVGAGI. The V end lost 0 bases, the J end lost 3 bases, and 8 bases lay between the germline ends. The CDR3 runs to 15 residues. As DNA, the CDR3 is TGTGCCAGCAGTTACTCATGGATGGACACCGGGGAGCTGTTTTTT. It is translated as CASSYSWMDTGELFF.